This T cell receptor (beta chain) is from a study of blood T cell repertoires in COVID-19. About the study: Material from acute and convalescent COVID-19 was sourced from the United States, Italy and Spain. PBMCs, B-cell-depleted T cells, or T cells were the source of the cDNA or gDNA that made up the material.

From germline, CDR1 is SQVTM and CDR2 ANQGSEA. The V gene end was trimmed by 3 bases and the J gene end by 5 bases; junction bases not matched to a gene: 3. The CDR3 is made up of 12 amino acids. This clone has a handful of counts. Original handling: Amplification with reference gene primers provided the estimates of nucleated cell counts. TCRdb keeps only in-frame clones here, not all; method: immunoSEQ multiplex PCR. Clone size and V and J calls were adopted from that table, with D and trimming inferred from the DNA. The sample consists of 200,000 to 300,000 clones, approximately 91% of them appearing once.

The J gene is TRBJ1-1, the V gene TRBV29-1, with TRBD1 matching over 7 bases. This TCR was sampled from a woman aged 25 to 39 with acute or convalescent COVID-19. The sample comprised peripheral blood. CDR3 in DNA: TGCAGCGTTGATCAGGGGGGAACTGAAGCTTTCTTT. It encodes CSVDQGGTEAFF.